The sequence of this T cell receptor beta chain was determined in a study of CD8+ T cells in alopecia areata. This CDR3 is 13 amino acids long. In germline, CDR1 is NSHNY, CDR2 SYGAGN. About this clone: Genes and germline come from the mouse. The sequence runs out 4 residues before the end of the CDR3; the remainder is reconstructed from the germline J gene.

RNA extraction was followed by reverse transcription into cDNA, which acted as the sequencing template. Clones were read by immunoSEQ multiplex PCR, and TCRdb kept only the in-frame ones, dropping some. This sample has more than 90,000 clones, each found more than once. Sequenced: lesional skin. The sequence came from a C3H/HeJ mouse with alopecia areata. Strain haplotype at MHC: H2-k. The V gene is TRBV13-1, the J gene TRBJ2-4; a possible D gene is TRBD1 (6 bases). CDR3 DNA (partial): TGTGCCAGCAGTGACGGGACAAAAAAC. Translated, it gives CASSDGTKN. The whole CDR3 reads CASSDGTKNTLYF.